Below, 5 T cell receptor beta chains from the same sample are listed, as sequenced in a study of blood T cells in healthy people across ages. The second PCR ran about 7 to 12 cycles with a sample-barcoded 5' primer and J-beta primers. TCRdb used MiXCR to reprocess the 5' RACE reads, holding one entry per CDR3 protein. The sample shows 800,000 or so distinct CDR3 sequences, 20% to 30% of them seen only once. These data also featured in a second study, about T cells of mothers and their children.

Sequencing was done on a sample of blood. These TCRs come from a boy between 10 and 17 years old in good health.

This clonotype was recorded a few times. This sequence joins TRBV12-3 or TRBV12-4 and TRBJ2-5, with 7 bases matching TRBD1. V was pared by 5 bases and J by 1 base, with 7 bases of the junction left unmatched. The CDR3 length is 15 residues. Here the CDR3 DNA reads TGTGCCAGCAGTCCTGGGACAGCTGCCCAAGAGACCCAGTACTTC. Protein product: CASSPGTAAQETQYF.

The J gene is TRBJ1-4, the V gene TRBV5-1; D is unclear. The V end was cut by 7 bases, the J end by 5 bases, with 12 bases between. The CDR3 spans 13 residues. Germline V CDR1 and CDR2: SGHRS, YFSETQ. CDR3 DNA sequence: TGCGCCAGCGGGTCCGGCCTGAATGAAAAACTGTTTTTT. Amino acids: CASGSGLNEKLFF.

This clonotype was observed a few times. This sequence joins TRBV6-5 and TRBJ2-1; D could derive from TRBD1 or TRBD2 (5 bases each). Trimming left V 3 bases short and J 8 bases short, with 11 bases between. The germline gives CDR1 MNHEY, CDR2 SVGAGI. The CDR3 covers 13 residues. In DNA form, the CDR3 reads TGTGCCAGCAGTTATGCAGGGCGGGATGAGCAGTTCTTC. This encodes CASSYAGRDEQFF.

The chain couples TRBV12-3 or TRBV12-4 to TRBJ1-1; possibly TRBD1 for D (6 bases). CDR3 size: 13 residues. The V end was cut by 6 bases, the J end by 4 bases, with 12 bases between. The CDR3 loop reads CASSAQGTTEAFF. CDR3 sequence (DNA): TGTGCCAGCAGCGCTCAGGGGACCACTGAAGCTTTCTTT.

The chain combines TRBV29-1 with TRBJ2-6; 12 nucleotides align to TRBD1. V trimming: 4 bases; J trimming: 2 bases; junction bases outside the gene matches: 9. Germline assignment: CDR1 SQVTM and CDR2 ANQGSEA. The CDR3 is 18 amino acids. CDR3 sequence reads: CSVARDRGLTAGANVLTF. The CDR3 DNA is TGCAGCGTTGCCCGGGACAGGGGGCTAACTGCTGGGGCCAACGTCCTGACTTTC.